The rows below give T cell receptor beta chains drawn from one sample of a study of OX40 agonist ivuxolimab in advanced cancers. TCRdb keeps only in-frame clones here, not all; method: immunoSEQ multiplex PCR. This sample has roughly 50,000 clones, with roughly 84% found just once. Specimen: CD4+ or CD8+ T cells sorted from blood, collected in a trial of the OX40 agonist ivuxolimab. The source of these receptors is an adult with an advanced solid tumor such as melanoma, head and neck, liver or kidney cancer. The CDR3 runs from the conserved cysteine through the conserved F or W. A D gene is named only where the DNA matches it firmly. Not every row has a clone size; where given, it reads once, few, many or a size class.

J gene: TRBJ1-6
clone size: .
D gene: .
V gene: TRBV4-1
CDR3 length: 15
CDR3 protein: CASSHEENRNSPLHF
CDR3 DNA: TGCGCCAGCAGCCACGAGGAGAACCGAAATTCACCCCTCCACTTT

J gene: TRBJ1-3
clone size: .
D gene: .
V gene: TRBV19
CDR3 length: 15
CDR3 protein: CASSIGGHSGNTIYF
CDR3 DNA: TGTGCCAGTAGTATTGGCGGGCACTCTGGAAACACCATATATTTT

J gene: TRBJ1-1
clone size: .
D gene: TRBD1
V gene: TRBV28
CDR3 length: 16
CDR3 protein: CASRTGTGGWGTEAFF
CDR3 DNA: TGTGCCAGCAGAACCGGGACAGGGGGCTGGGGAACTGAAGCTTTCTTT

J gene: TRBJ1-4
clone size: once
D gene: TRBD1
V gene: TRBV18
CDR3 length: 15
CDR3 protein: CASSPSDREQEKLFF
CDR3 DNA: TGTGCCAGCTCACCCTCTGACAGGGAGCAAGAAAAACTGTTTTTT

J gene: TRBJ1-1
clone size: .
D gene: .
V gene: TRBV4-2
CDR3 length: 16
CDR3 protein: CASSQDGHRADTEAFF
CDR3 DNA: TGTGCCAGCAGCCAAGATGGCCACCGGGCGGACACTGAAGCTTTCTTT

J gene: TRBJ1-2
clone size: .
D gene: TRBD1
V gene: TRBV19
CDR3 length: 16
CDR3 protein: CASRLWDRDTPYGYTF
CDR3 DNA: TGTGCCAGTAGGCTCTGGGACAGGGATACCCCCTATGGCTACACCTTC

J gene: TRBJ1-5
clone size: .
D gene: .
V gene: TRBV27
CDR3 length: 19
CDR3 protein: CASSYSRRGRVQGNQPQHF
CDR3 DNA: TGTGCCAGCAGTTATTCCCGCAGGGGAAGGGTCCAGGGCAATCAGCCCCAGCATTTT

J gene: TRBJ1-4
clone size: .
D gene: .
V gene: TRBV5-1
CDR3 length: 15
CDR3 protein: CASSPGYGTNEKLFF
CDR3 DNA: TGCGCCAGCAGCCCCGGGTACGGGACTAATGAAAAACTGTTTTTT

J gene: TRBJ1-2
clone size: .
D gene: .
V gene: TRBV5-1
CDR3 length: 14
CDR3 protein: CASSGGWGEVGYTF
CDR3 DNA: TGCGCCAGCAGCGGGGGTTGGGGCGAGGTTGGCTACACCTTC

J gene: TRBJ1-2
clone size: .
D gene: .
V gene: TRBV5-4
CDR3 length: 15
CDR3 protein: CASSLLGRSNYGYTF
CDR3 DNA: TGTGCCAGCAGCTTGTTAGGCAGATCCAACTATGGCTACACCTTC

J gene: TRBJ1-2
clone size: .
D gene: TRBD1
V gene: TRBV19
CDR3 length: 14
CDR3 protein: CASSDRGSNYGYTF
CDR3 DNA: TGTGCCAGTAGTGACAGGGGTTCTAACTATGGCTACACCTTC

J gene: TRBJ2-5
clone size: .
D gene: TRBD2
V gene: TRBV9
CDR3 length: 16
CDR3 protein: CASSAPGLAGAETQYF
CDR3 DNA: TGTGCCAGCAGCGCACCGGGACTAGCGGGGGCAGAGACCCAGTACTTC

J gene: TRBJ1-4
clone size: .
D gene: TRBD1
V gene: TRBV7-9
CDR3 length: 15
CDR3 protein: CASSRTGTTNEKLFF
CDR3 DNA: TGTGCCAGCAGCCGGACAGGGACAACTAATGAAAAACTGTTTTTT

J gene: TRBJ1-2
clone size: .
D gene: TRBD1
V gene: TRBV5-5
CDR3 length: 15
CDR3 protein: CASSAGTGGGYGYTF
CDR3 DNA: TGTGCCAGCAGCGCCGGGACAGGGGGCGGCTATGGCTACACCTTC

J gene: TRBJ1-1
clone size: few
D gene: .
V gene: TRBV29-1
CDR3 length: 12
CDR3 protein: CRAHGGNTEAFF
CDR3 DNA: TGCAGGGCACATGGGGGGAACACTGAAGCTTTCTTT

J gene: TRBJ2-7
clone size: .
D gene: .
V gene: TRBV5-1
CDR3 length: 14
CDR3 protein: CASSLAAADYEQYF
CDR3 DNA: TGCGCCAGCAGCTTGGCGGCGGCAGACTACGAGCAGTACTTC

J gene: TRBJ1-2
clone size: .
D gene: .
V gene: TRBV20-1
CDR3 length: 11
CDR3 protein: CSAREFGSYTF
CDR3 DNA: TGCAGTGCTAGAGAATTTGGTAGCTACACCTTC

J gene: TRBJ1-2
clone size: .
D gene: TRBD1
V gene: TRBV9
CDR3 length: 16
CDR3 protein: CASSARGDRGDYGYTF
CDR3 DNA: TGTGCCAGCAGCGCACGAGGAGACAGGGGGGACTATGGCTACACCTTC

J gene: TRBJ2-7
clone size: .
D gene: .
V gene: TRBV7-2
CDR3 length: 14
CDR3 protein: CASSLVGVGSEQYF
CDR3 DNA: TGTGCCAGCAGCTTAGTAGGGGTGGGGAGCGAGCAGTACTTC

J gene: TRBJ1-6
clone size: medium-sized
D gene: TRBD1
V gene: TRBV5-1
CDR3 length: 17
CDR3 protein: CASSERLGTANNSPLHF
CDR3 DNA: TGCGCCAGCAGCGAACGATTAGGGACAGCTAATAATTCACCCCTCCACTTT

J gene: TRBJ1-5
clone size: .
D gene: .
V gene: TRBV30
CDR3 length: 14
CDR3 protein: CAWSVGGNNQPQHF
CDR3 DNA: TGTGCCTGGAGTGTAGGAGGGAACAATCAGCCCCAGCATTTT

J gene: TRBJ2-3
clone size: .
D gene: .
V gene: TRBV5-6
CDR3 length: 13
CDR3 protein: CASSLGPRVTQYF
CDR3 DNA: TGTGCCAGCAGCTTGGGCCCGAGGGTGACGCAGTATTTT

J gene: TRBJ1-6
clone size: .
D gene: TRBD1
V gene: TRBV14
CDR3 length: 15
CDR3 protein: CASSQLTGGNSPLHF
CDR3 DNA: TGTGCCAGCAGCCAGTTGACAGGGGGTAATTCACCCCTCCACTTT

J gene: TRBJ1-1
clone size: .
D gene: TRBD1
V gene: TRBV6-5
CDR3 length: 13
CDR3 protein: CASRDRGQGEAFF
CDR3 DNA: TGTGCCAGCAGGGACAGGGGGCAGGGTGAAGCTTTCTTT

J gene: TRBJ1-1
clone size: .
D gene: .
V gene: TRBV7-9
CDR3 length: 13
CDR3 protein: CASSLAGAPGAFF
CDR3 DNA: TGTGCCAGCAGCTTAGCAGGGGCGCCCGGAGCTTTCTTT

J gene: TRBJ1-5
clone size: .
D gene: .
V gene: TRBV7-6
CDR3 length: 16
CDR3 protein: CASSLEGPPWDQPQHF
CDR3 DNA: TGTGCCAGCAGCTTGGAAGGGCCCCCGTGGGATCAGCCCCAGCATTTT

J gene: TRBJ2-2
clone size: .
D gene: TRBD2
V gene: TRBV7-9
CDR3 length: 15
CDR3 protein: CAARKRGALEGELFF
CDR3 DNA: TGTGCCGCCCGCAAGCGGGGGGCCCTTGAGGGGGAGCTGTTTTTT